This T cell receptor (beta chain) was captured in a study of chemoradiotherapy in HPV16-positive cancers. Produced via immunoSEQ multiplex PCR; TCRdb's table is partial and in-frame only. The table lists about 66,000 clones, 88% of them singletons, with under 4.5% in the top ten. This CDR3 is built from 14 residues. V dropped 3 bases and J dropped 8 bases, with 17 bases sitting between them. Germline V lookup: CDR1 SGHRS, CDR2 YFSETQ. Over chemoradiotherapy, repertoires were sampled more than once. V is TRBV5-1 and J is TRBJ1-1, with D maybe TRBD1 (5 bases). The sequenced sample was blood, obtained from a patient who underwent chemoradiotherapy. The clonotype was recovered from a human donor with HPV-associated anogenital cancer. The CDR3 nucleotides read TGCGCCAGCAGCTCAGGGACGAACAAGGCCGAAGCTTTCTTT. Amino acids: CASSSGTNKAEAFF.